This TCR beta chain emerged from a study of T cell repertoires in cytomegalovirus infection. For this clonotype: Antigen: not known.

From the reads, TCRdb called clonotypes with MiXCR, one entry per CDR3 protein. Among about 740,000 distinct CDR3 sequences listed, about 33% were seen once. V dropped 2 bases and J dropped 8 bases, with 4 bases sitting between them. The CDR3 runs to 11 residues. The V gene's germline CDR1 is SNHLY and CDR2 FYNNEI. This chain joins TRBV2 and TRBJ2-1, with D unresolved. This clonotype was sampled from a human donor in good health (CMV status not recorded). Some clones in this sample may be carry-over from other donors' samples. Sequences were derived from cultured PBMCs, sampled from culture after CMV antigen stimulation. In DNA, the CDR3 is TGTGCCAGCAGTGAAAACGATGAGCAGTTCTTC. It encodes CASSENDEQFF.